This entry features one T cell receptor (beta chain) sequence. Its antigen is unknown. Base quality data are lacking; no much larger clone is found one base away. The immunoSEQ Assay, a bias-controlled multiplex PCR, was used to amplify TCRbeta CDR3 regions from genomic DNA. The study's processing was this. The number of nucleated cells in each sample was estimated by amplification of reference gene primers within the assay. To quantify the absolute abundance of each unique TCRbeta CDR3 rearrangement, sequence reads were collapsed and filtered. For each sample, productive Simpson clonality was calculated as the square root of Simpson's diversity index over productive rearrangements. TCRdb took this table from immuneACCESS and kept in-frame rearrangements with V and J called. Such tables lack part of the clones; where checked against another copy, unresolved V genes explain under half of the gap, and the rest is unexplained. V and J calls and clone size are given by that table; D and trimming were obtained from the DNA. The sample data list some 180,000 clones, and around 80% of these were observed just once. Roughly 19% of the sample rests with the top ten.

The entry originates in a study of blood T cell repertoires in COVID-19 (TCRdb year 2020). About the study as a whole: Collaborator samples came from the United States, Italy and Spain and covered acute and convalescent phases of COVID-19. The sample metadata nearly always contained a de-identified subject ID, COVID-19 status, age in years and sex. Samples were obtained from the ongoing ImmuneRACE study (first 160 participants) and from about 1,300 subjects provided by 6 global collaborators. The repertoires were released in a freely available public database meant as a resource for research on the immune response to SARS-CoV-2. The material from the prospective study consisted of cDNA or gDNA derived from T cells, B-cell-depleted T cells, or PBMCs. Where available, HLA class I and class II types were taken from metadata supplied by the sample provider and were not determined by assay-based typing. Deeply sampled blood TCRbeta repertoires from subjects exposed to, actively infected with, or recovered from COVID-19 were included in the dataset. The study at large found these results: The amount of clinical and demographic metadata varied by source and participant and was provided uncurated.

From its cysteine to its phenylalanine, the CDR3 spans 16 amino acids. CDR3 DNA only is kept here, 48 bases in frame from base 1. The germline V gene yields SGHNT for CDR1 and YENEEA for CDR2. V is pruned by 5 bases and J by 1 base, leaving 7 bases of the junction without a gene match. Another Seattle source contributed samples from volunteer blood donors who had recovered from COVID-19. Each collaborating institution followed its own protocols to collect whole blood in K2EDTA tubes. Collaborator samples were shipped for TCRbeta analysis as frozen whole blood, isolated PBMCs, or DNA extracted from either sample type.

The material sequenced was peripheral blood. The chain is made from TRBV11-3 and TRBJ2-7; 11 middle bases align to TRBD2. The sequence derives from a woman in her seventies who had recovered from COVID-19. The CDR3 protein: CASSPRSGRGSYEQYF. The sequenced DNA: TGTGCCAGCAGCCCGCGTAGCGGGAGGGGATCCTACGAGCAGTACTTC. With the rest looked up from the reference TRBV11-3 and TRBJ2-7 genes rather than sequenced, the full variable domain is EAGVVQSPRYKIIEKKQPVAFWCNPISGHNTLYWYLQNLGQGPELLIRYENEEAVDDSQLPKDRFSAERLKGVDSTLKIQPAELGDSAVYLCASSPRSGRGSYEQYFGPGTRLTVT.